The present T cell receptor (beta chain) was sequenced within a study of cytomegalovirus exposure and HLA in healthy donors. The CDR3 is made up of 14 amino acids. Germline lookup yields CDR1 SGHAT and CDR2 FQDESV (reference sequence). The PCR used 60 Vbeta and 13 Jbeta primers. Profiled with immunoSEQ multiplex PCR; TCRdb holds only in-frame clones, not every one. The table shows about 150,000 clones, with around four fifths occurring only once. This clonotype was obtained from a woman in her fifties or sixties in good health and CMV-seropositive. This chain uses TRBV11-1 with TRBJ2-5; 8 nucleotides match TRBD2. Matching the DNA end better, TRBJ2-7 makes the J call doubtful. The sequencing input was PBMCs. DNA of the CDR3: TGTGCCAGCAGTAATGGAGGGACTAGGGACGAGCAGTACTTC. Protein: CASSNGGTRDEQYF.